This T cell receptor beta chain was retrieved from a study of blood T cell repertoires in COVID-19 (dated by TCRdb to 2020 to 2022). Turning to the overall study: The collaborator samples originated in the United States, Italy and Spain and spanned the acute and convalescent phases of COVID-19. HLA class I and class II types, where available, came from metadata supplied by the sample provider rather than from assay-based typing. The sample metadata nearly always contained a de-identified subject ID, COVID-19 status, age in years and sex. Subjects who had been exposed to COVID-19, were actively infected with it, or had recovered from it provided the deeply sampled blood TCRbeta repertoires that made up the dataset. The repertoires were made available in a free public database intended to serve as a resource for research on the immune response to SARS-CoV-2. The prospective study material was composed of cDNA or gDNA derived from T cells, B-cell-depleted T cells, or PBMCs. The samples were drawn from two sources: the first 160 participants of the ongoing ImmuneRACE study, and 1,254 subjects contributed by 6 global collaborators.

Summary of the overall study and its limitations: The quantity of clinical and demographic metadata differed by source and by participant and was supplied without curation.

The immunoSEQ Assay, a bias-controlled multiplex PCR, was used to amplify TCRbeta CDR3 regions from genomic DNA. The study's own analysis went as follows. Nucleated cell counts per sample were estimated from amplification of reference gene primers within the assay. To quantify the absolute abundance of each unique TCRbeta CDR3 rearrangement, sequence reads were collapsed and filtered. Productive Simpson clonality was computed per sample as the square root of Simpson's diversity index over productive rearrangements. TCRdb limited this immuneACCESS table to in-frame rearrangements with V and J called. A share of clones is missing; checked studies link under half to unresolved V genes, and the rest is unexplained. V and J calls and clone size come straight from that table; D and trimming were deduced from the DNA. Within this sample are roughly 110,000 clones, with approximately 88% of them counted one time only. The ten largest clones take up over 4% of the sample.

CDR1 and CDR2, looked up from the germline V gene, are SGDLS and YYNGEE. The V end loses 0 bases and the J end loses 0 bases, and a stretch of 9 bases separates them. Spanning cysteine to phenylalanine, the CDR3 consists of 16 amino acids. The read is trimmed to its CDR3 DNA, 48 bases read in frame from base 1. Each collaborating institution followed its own protocols to collect whole blood in K2EDTA tubes. For TCRbeta analysis, collaborators shipped samples as frozen whole blood, isolated PBMCs, or DNA extracted from either of those sample types. Concerning this clone itself: Its antigen is not yet known. The record has no base qualities; no much larger clone is one base away.

This receptor was identified in a human donor in a cohort sampled during active COVID-19. The specimen was peripheral blood. In this chain, TRBV9 is recombined with TRBJ2-2; the D gene cannot be resolved reliably. The CDR3 protein is CASSVGPGANTGELFF. The nucleotide sequence reads as follows: TGTGCCAGCAGCGTAGGGCCGGGTGCGAACACCGGGGAGCTGTTTTTT. When the CDR3 is completed using the reference TRBV9 and TRBJ2-2 genes on either side, the full variable domain is DSGVTQTPKHLITATGQRVTLRCSPRSGDLSVYWYQQSLDQGLQFLIQYYNGEERAKGNILERFSAQQFPDLHSELNLSSLELGDSALYFCASSVGPGANTGELFFGEGSRLTVL.